This TCR beta chain derives from a study of T cells in Graves' hyperthyroidism and ophthalmopathy. TCR beta CDR3 region amplification was performed from RNA transcripts. A set of HTBI primers served as the primers for a first-round RT-PCR of the TCR CDR3. Via MiXCR, TCRdb re-called the multiplex PCR reads, giving one row per CDR3 protein. The table lists 340,000 or so distinct CDR3 sequences, 15% to 20% of them singletons. Trimming left V 2 bases short and J 6 bases short, with 11 bases between. The CDR3 extends over 15 amino acids. Graves' hyperthyroidism qualified as stable when ophthalmopathy did not progress within 18 months. Newly diagnosed hyperthyroidism, duration under 2 months, in patients aged 18 to 65.

The sequenced sample was blood. This clonotype originated in a woman between 45 and 65 years old with Graves' hyperthyroidism. The chain uses TRBV12-3 or TRBV12-4 and TRBJ1-6; D ambiguous. The CDR3 nucleotides are TGTGCCAGCAGTTTACTGGAGGCCACTAATTCACCCCTCCACTTT. This gives the protein CASSLLEATNSPLHF.